This is a list of T cell receptor beta chains from one sample in a study of blood T cell repertoires in COVID-19. Method: immunoSEQ multiplex PCR; TCRdb's copy keeps in-frame clones and lacks some. The sample records roughly 380,000 clones, 89% being singletons. The source material was peripheral blood. Receptors originate from a woman aged 40 to 50 with COVID-19, enrolled during active disease. CDR3s include the opening cysteine and the closing phenylalanine or tryptophan. Each record gives: clone size, J gene, V gene, CDR3 length, CDR3 protein. Clone size is stated in some rows and not others, as once, few, many or a class when expanded.

>.|TRBJ2-2|TRBV30|17
CAWRRDREFANTGELFF
>once|TRBJ2-7|TRBV7-2|16
CASSLDGTGVPYEQYF
>.|TRBJ1-2|TRBV7-9|14
CASSQPGQSVGYTF
>.|TRBJ2-3|TRBV29-1|14
CSVVAKESTDTQYF
>.|TRBJ2-6|TRBV7-2|14
CASSYNTGANVLTF
>.|TRBJ1-2|TRBV9|16
CASSPHDRLISYGYTF
>.|TRBJ2-5|TRBV15|15
CATSRGGQHQETQYF
>.|TRBJ2-1|TRBV4-1|16
CASSPLAGLIYNEQFF
>.|TRBJ1-2|TRBV28|13
CASSRTAGHGYTF
>.|TRBJ1-4|TRBV2|14
CATQKTGVNEKLFF
>.|TRBJ2-2|TRBV7-3|14
CASSDGTRPGELFF
>.|TRBJ1-6|TRBV15|15
CATSRVVVGSSPLHF
>.|TRBJ2-2|TRBV21-1|18
CASSKPNSPGDIGGELFF
>.|TRBJ2-3|TRBV28|14
CASSLAGVTDTQYF
>few|TRBJ1-6|TRBV4-1|17
CASSQDFLTGGRSPLHF
>.|TRBJ1-3|TRBV4-3|12
CASSQLGNTIYF
>.|TRBJ1-1|TRBV27|14
CASSRDSAGTEAFF
>.|TRBJ2-5|TRBV28|16
CASRTVGTGVGETQYF
>.|TRBJ1-1|TRBV2|14
CASSTGQGSTEAFF
>.|TRBJ1-2|TRBV3-1/TRBV3-2|15
CASSKDRNSNYGYTF
>.|TRBJ1-1|TRBV10-3|16
CAISEKEIGRQVEAFF
>.|TRBJ1-1|TRBV6-5|13
CASSRTVNTEAFF
>.|TRBJ1-6|TRBV5-1|17
CASSATTGALRDSPLHF
>.|TRBJ1-2|TRBV28|12
CASSLSLYGYTF
>.|TRBJ1-1|TRBV6-5|15
CASGRTGGMNTEAFF
>once|TRBJ1-1|TRBV6-4|13
CASRVKQNTEAFF
>once|TRBJ1-1|TRBV19|12
CASSPWNTEAFF
>.|TRBJ1-1|TRBV19|14
CASRSTGGRTEAFF
>.|TRBJ1-4|TRBV27|16
CAGAWAGGTTNEKLFF
>.|TRBJ1-2|TRBV7-2|16
CASSLAVRTGGGGYTF
>.|TRBJ1-2|TRBV9|16
CASSVGGNRVDYGYTF
>.|TRBJ1-3|TRBV29-1|22
CSVELRRQFAGTGVGPGNTIYF
>once|TRBJ2-3|TRBV25-1|17
CASSAQTSGRPGDTQYF
>few|TRBJ1-4|TRBV7-2|13
CASSNGVGTKLFF